This T cell receptor (beta chain) was documented in a study of T cell changes during pregnancy in multiple sclerosis. The method was immunoSEQ multiplex PCR; TCRdb's version includes in-frame clones alone and lacks a portion of them. Of 75,000 to 80,000 clones listed, roughly 93% are singletons. Trimming took off 3 bases at V and 0 bases at J, with 6 bases between the two ends. The CDR3 extends over 15 amino acids. Germline V gives CDR1 MNHEY, CDR2 SVGAGI. This receptor was obtained from a female donor in good health, enrolled as a control in a pregnancy study. Sequenced here: peripheral blood, sampled in the second trimester of pregnancy. This chain joins TRBV6-5 and TRBJ2-6; D is uncertain. This chain's CDR3 is CASSYRSSGANVLTF. The CDR3 coding sequence is TGTGCCAGCAGTTATAGGAGCTCTGGGGCCAACGTCCTGACTTTC.